A selection of T cell receptor beta chains follows, all from one sample in a study of cytomegalovirus exposure and HLA in healthy donors. TCRdb's copy holds only in-frame clones and misses some; the assay was immunoSEQ multiplex PCR. The sample lists 110,000 or so clones, about nine tenths occurring once. What was sequenced was PBMCs. These receptors were taken from a young woman in good health and CMV-seronegative. Each CDR3 is given with its conserved first and last residue. D genes are given only for firm matches. The size field is filled for only some rows; it gives once, few, many or a size class.

d_call clone_size j_call v_call cdr3_aa cdr3_nt
TRBD1 NA TRBJ2-7 TRBV7-2 CASSARQGAVNYEQYF TGTGCCAGCAGCGCCCGACAGGGGGCTGTAAATTACGAGCAGTACTTC
NA few TRBJ2-5 TRBV7-2 CASSPTGQSETQYF TGTGCCAGCAGCCCGACAGGACAGTCAGAGACCCAGTACTTC
NA NA TRBJ2-7 TRBV20-1 CSARRVSEQYF TGCAGTGCTAGACGTGTGTCCGAGCAGTACTTC
TRBD2 NA TRBJ2-3 TRBV4-3 CASSQAGGYTDTQYF TGCGCCAGCAGCCAAGCGGGAGGGTATACAGATACGCAGTATTTT
TRBD2 NA TRBJ2-7 TRBV7-8 CASSLGLAGVYEQYF TGTGCCAGCAGCTTAGGACTAGCGGGTGTCTACGAGCAGTACTTC
NA NA TRBJ2-3 TRBV29-1 CSVDGGTDTQYF TGCAGCGTTGACGGGGGCACAGATACGCAGTATTTT
TRBD1 NA TRBJ2-7 TRBV27 CASSPDRVSSYEQYF TGTGCCAGCAGTCCCGACAGGGTAAGCTCCTACGAGCAGTACTTC
NA NA TRBJ1-1 TRBV28 CASSLYILSRTEAFF TGTGCCAGCAGTCTCTACATCCTTTCGCGGACTGAAGCTTTCTTT
NA NA TRBJ2-7 TRBV28 CASSYIQGYEQYF TGTGCCAGCAGTTACATACAGGGCTACGAGCAGTACTTC
NA NA TRBJ1-1 TRBV25-1 CASKGYRQGSVRAEAFF TGTGCCAGCAAAGGTTATCGGCAGGGGAGTGTGAGAGCTGAAGCTTTCTTT
NA NA TRBJ2-1 TRBV5-8 CASSLTRLARDEQFF TGTGCCAGCAGCTTGACGCGGCTGGCCAGGGATGAGCAGTTCTTC
NA NA TRBJ2-5 TRBV27 CASSLNRAGETQYF TGTGCCAGCAGTTTAAACAGGGCTGGAGAGACCCAGTACTTC
NA NA TRBJ2-2 TRBV7-9 CASQGRTGELFF TGTGCCAGCCAAGGGAGGACCGGGGAGCTGTTTTTT
NA NA TRBJ2-5 TRBV2 CASRDLQETQYF TGTGCCAGCCGGGACTTACAAGAGACCCAGTACTTC
NA NA TRBJ1-5 TRBV7-2 CASSPGGNQPQHF TGTGCCAGCAGCCCGGGAGGCAATCAGCCCCAGCATTTT
NA NA TRBJ2-1 TRBV7-6 CASSPLAANNEQFF TGTGCCAGCAGCCCATTAGCGGCCAATAATGAGCAGTTCTTC
TRBD1 NA TRBJ2-2 TRBV6-6 CASSYPDTGAFGELFF TGTGCCAGCAGTTACCCAGACACAGGGGCCTTCGGGGAGCTGTTTTTT
NA NA TRBJ2-3 TRBV7-9 CASSLGDSNTDTQYF TGTGCCAGCAGCTTAGGGGACTCAAACACAGATACGCAGTATTTT
NA NA TRBJ2-3 TRBV7-2 CASSSRPRGAVNTDTQYF TGTGCCAGCAGCTCACGGCCCCGGGGGGCCGTGAACACAGATACGCAGTATTTT
NA once TRBJ2-5 TRBV7-3 CASSAGREETQYF TGTGCCAGCAGTGCGGGTAGGGAAGAGACCCAGTACTTC